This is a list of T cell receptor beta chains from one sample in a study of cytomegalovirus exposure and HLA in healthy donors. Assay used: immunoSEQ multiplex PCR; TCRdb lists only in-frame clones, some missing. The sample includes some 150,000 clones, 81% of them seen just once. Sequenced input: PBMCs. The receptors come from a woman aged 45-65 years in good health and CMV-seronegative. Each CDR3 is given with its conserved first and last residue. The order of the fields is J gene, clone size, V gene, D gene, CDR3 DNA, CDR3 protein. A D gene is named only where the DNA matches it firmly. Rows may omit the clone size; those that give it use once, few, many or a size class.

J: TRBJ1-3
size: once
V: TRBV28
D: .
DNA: TGTGCCAGCATTCCGGCGGACTCTGGAAACACCATATATTTT
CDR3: CASIPADSGNTIYF

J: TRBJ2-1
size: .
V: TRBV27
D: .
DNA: TGTGCCAGTTGGGAGGTAGGGCGCCGGAATGAGCAGTTCTTC
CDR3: CASWEVGRRNEQFF

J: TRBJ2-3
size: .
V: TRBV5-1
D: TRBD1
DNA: TGCGCCAGCAGCTTGGGGGACAGCACTAGCACAGATACGCAGTATTTT
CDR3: CASSLGDSTSTDTQYF

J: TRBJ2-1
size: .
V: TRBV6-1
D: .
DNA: TGTGCCAGCAGTGAAGATGGACACCCCTTATATGAGCAGTTCTTC
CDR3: CASSEDGHPLYEQFF

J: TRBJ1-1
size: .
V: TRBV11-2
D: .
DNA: TGTGCCAGCAGCTTATATGCCCAGGGGACTGAAGCTTTCTTT
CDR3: CASSLYAQGTEAFF

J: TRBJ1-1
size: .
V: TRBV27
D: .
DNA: TGTGCCAGCGGATATTCTCCAGGGTCCACTGAAGCTTTCTTT
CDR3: CASGYSPGSTEAFF

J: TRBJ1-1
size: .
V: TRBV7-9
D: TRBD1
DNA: TGTGCCAGCAGACCGGACAGGGACACTGAAGCTTTCTTT
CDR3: CASRPDRDTEAFF

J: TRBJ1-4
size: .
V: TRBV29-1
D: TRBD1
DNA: TGCAGCGCCACAGGGGGACAGGGGAATGAAAAACTGTTTTTT
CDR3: CSATGGQGNEKLFF

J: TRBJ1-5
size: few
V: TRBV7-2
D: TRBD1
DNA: TGTGCCAGCAGCTTAGAACAGGGGGGGAGTCAGCCCCAGCATTTT
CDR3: CASSLEQGGSQPQHF

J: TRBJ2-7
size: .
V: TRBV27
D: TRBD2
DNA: TGTGCCAGCAGTTTCCGACTAGCGGGAGGATACGAGCAGTACTTC
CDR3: CASSFRLAGGYEQYF

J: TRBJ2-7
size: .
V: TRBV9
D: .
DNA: TGTGCCAGCAGCCCCTGGGGCTTTGCCACCACCTACGAGCAGTACTTC
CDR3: CASSPWGFATTYEQYF

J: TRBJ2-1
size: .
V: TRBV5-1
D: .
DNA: TGCGCCAGCAGCGTTGGACAGTCCTACAATGAGCAGTTCTTC
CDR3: CASSVGQSYNEQFF

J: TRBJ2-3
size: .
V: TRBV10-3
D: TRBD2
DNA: TGTGCCATCAGTGCGAGACTAGCGGGAGAGGTCACAGATACGCAGTATTTT
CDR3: CAISARLAGEVTDTQYF

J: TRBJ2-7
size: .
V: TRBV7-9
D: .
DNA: TGTGCCAGCAGCTCCCTTACTCGACAGTACTACGAGCAGTACTTC
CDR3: CASSSLTRQYYEQYF

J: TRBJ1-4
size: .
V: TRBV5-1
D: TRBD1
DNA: TGCGCCAGCAGCACAACAGGGGCGGCTAATGAAAAACTGTTTTTT
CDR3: CASSTTGAANEKLFF

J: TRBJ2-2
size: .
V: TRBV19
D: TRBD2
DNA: TGTGCCAGTAGTATCCCGACCGGGGGGGCCGGGGAGCTGTTTTTT
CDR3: CASSIPTGGAGELFF

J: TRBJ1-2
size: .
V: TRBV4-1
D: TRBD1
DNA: TGCGCCAGCAGCCAGACAGGGGCTAACTATGGCTACACCTTC
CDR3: CASSQTGANYGYTF

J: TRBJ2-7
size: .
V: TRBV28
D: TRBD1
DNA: TGTGCCAGCAGTTTGGTGGGGGGACAGGGCAATTCCTACGAGCAGTACTTC
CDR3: CASSLVGGQGNSYEQYF

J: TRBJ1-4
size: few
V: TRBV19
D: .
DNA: TGTGCCAGTAGTATAGGAGGGGGAGATGAAAAACTGTTTTTT
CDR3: CASSIGGGDEKLFF

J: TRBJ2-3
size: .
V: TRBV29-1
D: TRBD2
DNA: TGCAGCGCGGGGGTAGCGGGAGCTTTGGCAGATACGCAGTATTTT
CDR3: CSAGVAGALADTQYF

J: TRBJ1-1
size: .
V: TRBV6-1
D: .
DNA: TGTGCCAGCAAGCGGTTTCAGACTGAAGCTTTCTTT
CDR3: CASKRFQTEAFF

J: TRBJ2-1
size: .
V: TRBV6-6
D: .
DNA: TGTGCCAGCAGTACTATAAGCGAGCAGTTCTTC
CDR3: CASSTISEQFF

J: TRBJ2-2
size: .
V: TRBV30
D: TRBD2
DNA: TGTGCCTGGCGAATAGCGGGAGACGGGGAGCTGTTTTTT
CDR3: CAWRIAGDGELFF

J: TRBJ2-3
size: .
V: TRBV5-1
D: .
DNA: TGCGCCAGCAGCTTTCAAGGGAGTGCAGATACGCAGTATTTT
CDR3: CASSFQGSADTQYF

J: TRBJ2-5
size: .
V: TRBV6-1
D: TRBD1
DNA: TGTGCCAGCAGCCCGGACAGGGGGCGCCGGGAGACCCAGTACTTC
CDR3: CASSPDRGRRETQYF

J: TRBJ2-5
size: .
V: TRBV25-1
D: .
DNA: TGTGCCAGCAGTGTGGGGACTTCTCAAGAGACCCAGTACTTC
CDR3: CASSVGTSQETQYF

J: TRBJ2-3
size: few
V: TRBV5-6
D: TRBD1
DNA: TGTGCCAGCAGCTTTTCGGGACAGGGTAGCACAGATACGCAGTATTTT
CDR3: CASSFSGQGSTDTQYF

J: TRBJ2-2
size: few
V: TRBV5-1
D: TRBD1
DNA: TGCGCCAGCAGCGGGACAGGGGTTCCCGGGGAGCTGTTTTTT
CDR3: CASSGTGVPGELFF

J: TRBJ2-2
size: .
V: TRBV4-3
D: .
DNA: TGCGCCAGCAGCCAAGATGCGCGGAACACCGGGGAGCTGTTTTTT
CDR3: CASSQDARNTGELFF